The present T cell receptor beta chain was sequenced within a study of blood T cell repertoires in COVID-19. Study context: Acute and convalescent COVID-19 samples came from the United States, Italy and Spain.

Authors' methods: The authors estimated nucleated cell counts from reference gene primer amplification. Clones were read by immunoSEQ multiplex PCR, and TCRdb kept only the in-frame ones, dropping some. V, J and clone size are those of that table, while D and trimming were read from the DNA. The profile covers some 450,000 clones, with approximately 90% appearing a single time and roughly 12% taken by the ten largest. V gave up 4 bases and J gave up 0 bases, with 13 bases separating them. The germline gives CDR1 SGHRS, CDR2 YFSETQ. The CDR3 is 16 amino acids. The Seattle patients joined while their infection was active and were tracked longitudinally afterward.

The source material was peripheral blood. The chain has TRBV5-1 and TRBJ2-2, with D perhaps matching TRBD1 (6 bases). The TCR sequence derives from a woman between 45 and 65 years old with COVID-19, enrolled during active disease. Here the CDR3 reads CASSGSGTTNTGELFF. CDR3 in DNA: TGCGCCAGCAGCGGCTCCGGGACAACGAACACCGGGGAGCTGTTTTTT.